These 17 T cell receptor beta chains were sequenced from one sample in a study of blood T cell repertoires in COVID-19. The data were produced by immunoSEQ multiplex PCR, yet TCRdb's version contains in-frame clones alone and is incomplete. The data show under 350,000 clones, under 90% seen once. Specimen: peripheral blood. All receptors derive from a middle-aged man with acute or convalescent COVID-19.

The V gene is TRBV21-1, the J gene TRBJ1-4; the table's D call TRBD1 went unverified against the DNA. TRBV21-1 counts as a pseudogene. This CDR3 contains 11 residues. CDR3 bases: TGTGCCAGCAGCCCCACGTCAGAACTGTTTTTT. Translation: CASSPTSELFF.

The chain is built from TRBV14 and TRBJ2-1; tentative D call: TRBD2 (6 bases). Germline-derived CDR1 and CDR2 are SGHDN and FVKESK. The CDR3 consists of 18 residues. Trimming shortened V by 2 bases and J by 1 base, and 18 bases separated the two germline ends. The CDR3 bases are TGTGCCAGCAGCCAATCGGGACTCAAAAGAGTATCCTACAATGAGCAGTTCTTC. Translating it yields CASSQSGLKRVSYNEQFF.

The rearrangement joins TRBV29-1 to TRBJ1-1; D ambiguous. CDR1 is SQVTM, CDR2 ANQGSEA, per germline. CDR3 length equals 13 residues. V was pared by 7 bases and J by 4 bases, with 16 bases between. This chain's CDR3 is CSAVPGLSTEAFF. CDR3 sequence (DNA): TGCAGCGCCGTACCCGGGTTAAGCACTGAAGCTTTCTTT.

V gene TRBV15 combines with J gene TRBJ1-3; 7 bases line up with TRBD1. Germline V gene sequence: CDR1 LNHNV, CDR2 YYDKDF (reference sequence). V was pared by 1 base and J by 3 bases, with 6 bases of the junction left unmatched. This CDR3 is 16 amino acids long. CDR3 sequence reads: CATSRAGQAFGNTIYF. In DNA form, the CDR3 reads TGTGCCACCAGCAGAGCCGGACAGGCCTTTGGAAACACCATATATTTT.

The J gene is TRBJ2-7, the V gene TRBV6-2 or TRBV6-3, with 11 bases that match TRBD2. With 5 bases clipped from V and 2 bases from J, the junction kept 5 bases outside the gene matches. Per germline, CDR1 MNHEY and CDR2 SVGEGT. This CDR3 is 15 amino acids long. In DNA, the CDR3 is TGTGCCAGCAGTACACTAGCGGGGGACACCTACGAGCAGTACTTC. Protein: CASSTLAGDTYEQYF.

V gene TRBV27 combines with J gene TRBJ1-2; 8 nucleotides line up with TRBD1. This CDR3 spans 16 amino acids. Trimming removed 4 bases from V and 1 base from J; junction bases left unmatched: 8. Germline values: CDR1 MNHEY, CDR2 SMNVEV (reference sequence). The CDR3 region has the DNA TGTGCCAGCAGTTGGGGGGCAGGGGGCGTTAACTATGGCTACACCTTC. This sequence encodes CASSWGAGGVNYGYTF.

The rearrangement uses TRBV5-1 and TRBJ2-5; 8 nucleotides align to TRBD1. This CDR3 is built from 14 residues. The V segment lost 3 bases and the J segment 5 bases; nucleotides outside the gene matches: 6. Per germline, CDR1 SGHRS and CDR2 YFSETQ. CDR3 protein: CASSSTGAPETQYF. The CDR3 DNA reads as TGCGCCAGCAGCTCGACAGGGGCCCCGGAGACCCAGTACTTC.

The chain couples TRBV6-1 to TRBJ2-7, with a possible D match to TRBD1 (6 bases). The germline gives CDR1 MNHNS, CDR2 SASEGT. V was shortened by 2 bases and J by 3 bases, with 14 bases between the two germline ends. The CDR3 runs to 15 residues. The CDR3 sequence: CASSEWAGQNYEQYF. The CDR3 DNA sequence: TGTGCCAGCAGTGAATGGGCAGGACAGAACTACGAGCAGTACTTC.

The V gene is TRBV10-3, the J gene TRBJ1-5; TRBD1 is a possible D gene (5 bases). Germline-derived CDR1 and CDR2 are ENHRY and SYGVKD. Deletions cut 2 bases from V and 6 bases from J, with 17 bases between. CDR3 length: 16 residues. Written as DNA, the CDR3 is TGTGCCATCAGTGAGGGACCGGCAGGGTATGGTCAGCCCCAGCATTTT. It is translated as CAISEGPAGYGQPQHF.

The genes are TRBV5-1 and TRBJ2-1; D possibly corresponds to TRBD1 (6 bases). In germline, CDR1 is SGHRS, CDR2 YFSETQ. The germline V and J ends were trimmed by 3 bases and 7 bases, with 23 bases remaining between them. The length of the CDR3 is 17 residues. The CDR3 sequence is CASSSRTDSAVENEQFF. DNA for the CDR3: TGCGCCAGCAGCTCCCGGACAGACTCCGCCGTAGAAAATGAGCAGTTCTTC.

The J gene is TRBJ2-7, the V gene TRBV5-6, with a tentative D call TRBD2 (6 bases). This CDR3 comprises 14 residues. Germline assignment: CDR1 SGHDT and CDR2 YYEEEE. Trimming removed 3 bases at V and 2 bases at J, with 12 bases between. This CDR3 is CASSSGSLPYEQYF. The CDR3 DNA reads TGTGCCAGCAGCTCCGGGAGTCTCCCCTACGAGCAGTACTTC.

The count of this clone is one. J is TRBJ1-2 and V is TRBV9, with 7 positions matching TRBD1. Germline values: CDR1 SGDLS, CDR2 YYNGEE. CDR3 size: 13 residues. V gave up 3 bases and J gave up 12 bases; unmatched junction bases: 11. CDR3 coding DNA: TGTGCCAGCAGCGCAGCCGGGACAGACTTCCACACCTTC. Protein sequence: CASSAAGTDFHTF.

The chain carries TRBV16 and TRBJ1-5; no clear D. V was pared by 2 bases and J by 0 bases, with 11 bases between. CDR3 length: 16 amino acids. Germline V gene lookup returns CDR1 KGHSY and CDR2 FQNENV. The CDR3 DNA follows: TGTGCCAGCAGCCAAGAGGCAGCTTATAGCAATCAGCCCCAGCATTTT. As protein: CASSQEAAYSNQPQHF.

The chain links TRBV14 to TRBJ2-5; 10 bases agree with TRBD1. The CDR3 sequence is 19 residues long. The trim removed 2 bases at V and 0 bases at J, leaving 12 bases unmatched. Germline V gene lookup returns CDR1 SGHDN and CDR2 FVKESK. The CDR3 loop reads CASSQRDRGPYPYQETQYF. The CDR3, as DNA: TGTGCCAGCAGCCAACGGGACAGGGGCCCCTACCCGTACCAAGAGACCCAGTACTTC. The variable domain in full, completed from reference TRBV14 and TRBJ2-5, reads EAGVTQFPSHSVIEKGQTVTLRCDPISGHDNLYWYRRVMGKEIKFLLHFVKESKQDESGMPNNRFLAERTGGTYSTLKVQPAELEDSGVYFCASSQRDRGPYPYQETQYFGPGTRLLVL.

This clone was seen a single time. CDR3 residues: CASSQSGTGETQYF. Here the CDR3 DNA reads TGTGCCAGCTCACAATCCGGGACAGGGGAGACCCAGTACTTC. The genes are TRBV18 and TRBJ2-5; 9 bases align to TRBD1. Germline V gives CDR1 KGHSH, CDR2 LQKENI. The CDR3 covers 14 residues. V shed 4 bases and J 5 bases; nucleotides not matched to a gene: 5.

The genes are TRBV30 and TRBJ1-1; D remains unclear. From germline, CDR1 is GTSNPN and CDR2 SVGIG (reference sequence). Trimming removed 2 bases at V and 9 bases at J, with 13 bases between. The length of the CDR3 is 12 residues. CDR3 nucleotide sequence: TGTGCCTGGAGTTCCATGGGCGATAAAGCTTTCTTT. Its protein product is CAWSSMGDKAFF.

The chain uses TRBV7-3 and TRBJ1-4; 8 positions match TRBD1. Germline V gene sequence: CDR1 SGHTA, CDR2 FQGTGA. The CDR3 has 13 amino acids. Germline trimming cut 8 bases from V and 7 bases from J; bases unmatched to any gene: 6. CDR3 bases: TGTGCCAGCGCGACAGGGGCTTTTGAAAAACTGTTTTTT. Its translation is CASATGAFEKLFF.